These 2 T cell receptor beta chains originate from one sample sequenced in a study of cytomegalovirus exposure and HLA in healthy donors. Primers for the PCR totalled 60 Vbeta and 13 Jbeta. Assay used: immunoSEQ multiplex PCR; TCRdb lists only in-frame clones, some missing. The table includes about 96,000 clones, around four fifths detected once. The sequenced sample consisted of PBMCs. The receptors here all came from a man aged 50-60 years in good health and CMV-seropositive.

This clone showed up just a few times. The CDR3 region is CAWNPGLGGYTF. The CDR3 DNA reads TGTGCCTGGAATCCAGGGCTGGGAGGCTACACCTTC. This chain joins TRBV30 and TRBJ1-2, with D possibly being TRBD1 (5 bases). The germline V gene has CDR1 GTSNPN and CDR2 SVGIG (reference sequence). V was cut by 4 bases and J by 8 bases, with 14 bases left in between. The CDR3 runs 12 residues.

The CDR3 reads CASSVGPGQTYEQYF. The CDR3 bases are TGTGCCAGCAGCGTAGGTCCGGGACAGACCTACGAGCAGTACTTC. This chain connects TRBV9 to TRBJ2-7; 7 bases align to TRBD1. The junction had 5 bases not matched to a gene; V was cut back by 0 bases and J by 2 bases. This CDR3 comprises 15 residues. The germline V gene encodes CDR1 SGDLS and CDR2 YYNGEE.